This T cell receptor (beta chain) stems from a study of T-cell reconstitution after alpha-beta-depleted transplantation in children. Study-wide points: The high TCRbeta diversity at day 60 in some patients came from surviving recipient T cells and thymic progenitors. T-cell numbers and diversity, one year after transplant, stemmed largely from T cells that were newly produced. Where alpha-beta T cells came from about two months after transplant was reportedly several hundred expanded graft clones.

The trim removed 1 base at V and 9 bases at J, leaving 5 bases unmatched. Germline loops: CDR1 DFQATT, CDR2 SNEGSKA (reference sequence). The CDR3 is 13 amino acids. A TCRbeta library incorporating unique molecular identifiers was prepared. TCRdb redid the calling of the PCR reads with MiXCR, one entry per CDR3 protein. The data contain some 130,000 distinct CDR3 sequences, 9.5% to 10% of them singletons. This clonotype was seen a few times. Its target is not known. The sequence was obtained from a girl less than two years old who had a stem cell transplant for combined immunodeficiency, so the T cells may come from the graft donor. This specimen consisted of PBMCs, mostly from graft donor cells, obtained 180 days after TCRalphabeta/CD19-depleted stem cell transplant. This chain connects TRBV20-1 to TRBJ2-4; 8 nucleotides match TRBD2. The CDR3 loop reads CSARAPGGVIQYF. CDR3 nucleotide sequence: TGCAGTGCTAGAGCCCCCGGGGGGGTCATTCAGTACTTC.